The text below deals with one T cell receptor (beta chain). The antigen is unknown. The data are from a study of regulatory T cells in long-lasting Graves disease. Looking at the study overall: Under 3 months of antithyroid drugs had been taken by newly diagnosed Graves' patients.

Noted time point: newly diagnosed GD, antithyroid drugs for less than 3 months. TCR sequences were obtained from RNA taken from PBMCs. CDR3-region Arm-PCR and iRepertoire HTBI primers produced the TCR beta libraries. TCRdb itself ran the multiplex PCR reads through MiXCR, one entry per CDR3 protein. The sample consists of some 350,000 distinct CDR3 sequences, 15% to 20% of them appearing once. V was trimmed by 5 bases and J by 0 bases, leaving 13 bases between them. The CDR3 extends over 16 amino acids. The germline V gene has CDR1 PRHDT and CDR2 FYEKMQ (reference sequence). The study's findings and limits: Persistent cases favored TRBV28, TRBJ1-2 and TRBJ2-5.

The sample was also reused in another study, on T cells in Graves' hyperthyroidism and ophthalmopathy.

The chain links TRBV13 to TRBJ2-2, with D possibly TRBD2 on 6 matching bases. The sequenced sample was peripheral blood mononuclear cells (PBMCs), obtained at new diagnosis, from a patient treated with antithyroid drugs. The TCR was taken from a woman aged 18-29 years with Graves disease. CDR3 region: CASSPTPGANTGELFF. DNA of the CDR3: TGTGCCAGCAGCCCAACTCCGGGGGCGAACACCGGGGAGCTGTTTTTT.